This TCR beta chain emerged from a study of blood T cell repertoires in COVID-19. About the research overall: COVID-19 samples from acute and convalescent phases originated in the United States, Italy and Spain. The cDNA or gDNA used as material had been derived from T cells, B-cell-depleted T cells, or PBMCs.

Per germline, CDR1 GTSNPN and CDR2 SVGIG (reference sequence). Trimming removed 5 bases from V and 4 bases from J, with 6 bases in between. This CDR3 contains 12 residues. In the source study's methods: Estimated nucleated cell counts came from reference gene primer amplification. The data were produced by immunoSEQ multiplex PCR, yet TCRdb's version contains in-frame clones alone and is incomplete. V and J calls and clone size are given by that table; D and trimming were obtained from the DNA. The table records some 45,000 clones, over 75% of them present only once. The chain has TRBV30 and TRBJ1-6, with D perhaps matching TRBD1 (5 bases). Sequencing input: peripheral blood. The sequence was collected from a woman in her fifties or sixties with acute or convalescent COVID-19. CDR3 residues: CAWRGYNSPLHF. DNA of the CDR3: TGTGCCTGGCGGGGGTATAATTCACCCCTCCACTTT.